A selection of T cell receptor beta chains follows, all from one sample in a study of cytomegalovirus exposure and HLA in healthy donors. The assay was immunoSEQ multiplex PCR, and TCRdb's table has in-frame clones only and misses some. The sample lists approximately 150,000 clones, less than 90% occurring once. Sequenced input: PBMCs. The source of these receptors is a young man in good health and CMV-seronegative. The CDR3 runs from the conserved cysteine through the conserved F or W. A D gene is named only where the DNA matches it firmly. Expanded clones get a size class; other rows say once, few or many, or leave the size out.

d_gene: TRBD2
v_gene: TRBV30
j_gene: TRBJ2-7
abundance: few
CDR3aa: CAWSIGTSGPYEQYF
CDR3nt: TGTGCCTGGAGCATAGGGACTAGCGGTCCCTACGAGCAGTACTTC

d_gene: .
v_gene: TRBV30
j_gene: TRBJ2-3
abundance: few
CDR3aa: CAWSVPLRGTDTQYF
CDR3nt: TGTGCCTGGAGTGTACCCCTGAGGGGCACAGATACGCAGTATTTT

d_gene: .
v_gene: TRBV27
j_gene: TRBJ1-4
abundance: once
CDR3aa: CASSWGGSGGKLFF
CDR3nt: TGTGCCAGCAGTTGGGGGGGCTCAGGCGGAAAACTGTTTTTT

d_gene: TRBD2
v_gene: TRBV18
j_gene: TRBJ2-7
abundance: once
CDR3aa: CASRASGEYEQYF
CDR3nt: TGTGCCAGCCGGGCTAGCGGAGAGTACGAGCAGTACTTC

d_gene: .
v_gene: TRBV6-5
j_gene: TRBJ1-4
abundance: .
CDR3aa: CASSYSGGNEKLFF
CDR3nt: TGTGCCAGCAGTTATTCGGGGGGCAATGAAAAACTGTTTTTT

d_gene: TRBD1
v_gene: TRBV27
j_gene: TRBJ2-2
abundance: .
CDR3aa: CASSLTGGWTGELFF
CDR3nt: TGTGCCAGCAGTCTAACAGGGGGCTGGACCGGGGAGCTGTTTTTT

d_gene: .
v_gene: TRBV21-1
j_gene: TRBJ2-2
abundance: .
CDR3aa: CASMLGDGTGELFF
CDR3nt: TGTGCCAGCATGCTAGGGGATGGTACCGGGGAGCTGTTTTTT

d_gene: .
v_gene: TRBV11-2
j_gene: TRBJ2-1
abundance: .
CDR3aa: CASSLGGGLGLDEQFF
CDR3nt: TGTGCCAGCAGCTTAGGTGGCGGCCTTGGGTTGGATGAGCAGTTCTTC

d_gene: TRBD1
v_gene: TRBV19
j_gene: TRBJ1-1
abundance: once
CDR3aa: CASTRGLMMNTEAFF
CDR3nt: TGTGCCAGTACGAGGGGGCTCATGATGAACACTGAAGCTTTCTTT

d_gene: TRBD2
v_gene: TRBV27
j_gene: TRBJ2-7
abundance: few
CDR3aa: CASSPTGGPYEQYF
CDR3nt: TGTGCCAGCAGTCCTACGGGAGGGCCATACGAGCAGTACTTC

d_gene: TRBD1
v_gene: TRBV7-9
j_gene: TRBJ2-7
abundance: .
CDR3aa: CASSLAADRAYEQYF
CDR3nt: TGTGCCAGCAGCTTAGCGGCGGACAGGGCCTACGAGCAGTACTTC

d_gene: .
v_gene: TRBV5-6
j_gene: TRBJ1-5
abundance: .
CDR3aa: CASSFQDQPQHF
CDR3nt: TGTGCCAGCAGCTTTCAGGATCAGCCCCAGCATTTT

d_gene: .
v_gene: TRBV18
j_gene: TRBJ2-3
abundance: .
CDR3aa: CASSPLDILDTQYF
CDR3nt: TGTGCCAGCTCACCCCTCGACATCCTGGATACGCAGTATTTT

d_gene: TRBD2
v_gene: TRBV6-1
j_gene: TRBJ2-7
abundance: once
CDR3aa: CASSERLAGGYEQYF
CDR3nt: TGTGCCAGCAGTGAGAGGCTAGCGGGGGGCTACGAGCAGTACTTC

d_gene: TRBD1
v_gene: TRBV5-1
j_gene: TRBJ2-7
abundance: .
CDR3aa: CASSSGTGVSEQYF
CDR3nt: TGCGCCAGCAGCTCCGGGACAGGGGTTTCCGAGCAGTACTTC

d_gene: .
v_gene: TRBV27
j_gene: TRBJ1-4
abundance: .
CDR3aa: CASSRVNEKLFF
CDR3nt: TGTGCCAGCAGTCGGGTTAATGAAAAACTGTTTTTT

d_gene: .
v_gene: TRBV15
j_gene: TRBJ1-5
abundance: few
CDR3aa: CATSRGQSNQPQHF
CDR3nt: TGTGCCACCAGCAGAGGACAGAGCAATCAGCCCCAGCATTTT

d_gene: .
v_gene: TRBV19
j_gene: TRBJ1-5
abundance: .
CDR3aa: CASSIQGRYQPQHF
CDR3nt: TGTGCCAGTAGTATTCAGGGCAGGTATCAGCCCCAGCATTTT

d_gene: .
v_gene: TRBV5-6
j_gene: TRBJ2-7
abundance: .
CDR3aa: CASSPGALGEQYF
CDR3nt: TGTGCCAGCAGCCCAGGGGCCCTGGGGGAGCAGTACTTC

d_gene: TRBD2
v_gene: TRBV4-1
j_gene: TRBJ2-7
abundance: .
CDR3aa: CASSPRSGSGSLVQYF
CDR3nt: TGCGCCAGCAGCCCAAGATCAGGAAGCGGGAGCTTGGTGCAGTACTTC

d_gene: TRBD2
v_gene: TRBV27
j_gene: TRBJ2-1
abundance: .
CDR3aa: CASSLWREGEQFF
CDR3nt: TGTGCCAGCAGTTTATGGCGGGAGGGTGAGCAGTTCTTC

d_gene: .
v_gene: TRBV4-1
j_gene: TRBJ2-7
abundance: .
CDR3aa: CASSQTPSLGEQYF
CDR3nt: TGCGCCAGCAGCCAAACGCCTAGCTTGGGCGAGCAGTACTTC

d_gene: TRBD1
v_gene: TRBV27
j_gene: TRBJ1-2
abundance: .
CDR3aa: CASSLRQGNNYGYTF
CDR3nt: TGTGCCAGCAGTTTAAGACAGGGTAATAACTATGGCTACACCTTC